These 21 T cell receptor beta chains share one sample of origin, sequenced in a study of PD-1 blockade in classical Hodgkin lymphoma. The protocol was immunoSEQ multiplex PCR, while the TCRdb copy is restricted to in-frame clones and leaves out a portion. The sample gives some 95,000 clones, roughly nine tenths of which show up once; 9.5% to 12% is in the top ten. The patients all showed relapse after autologous stem cell transplantation, while their brentuximab vedotin exposure varied. The starting material was peripheral blood mononuclear cells (PBMCs), obtained before the second cycle of nivolumab. The source is a human donor with classical Hodgkin lymphoma.

This chain links TRBV27 with TRBJ2-5, with 8 bases lining up with TRBD2. The V gene's germline CDR1 is MNHEY and CDR2 SMNVEV (reference sequence). The CDR3 runs to 17 residues. The junction had 12 bases not matched to a gene; V was cut back by 5 bases and J by 1 base. CDR3 protein: CASSGTTGGRIQETQYF. The CDR3 nucleotides read TGTGCCAGCAGTGGCACCACGGGGGGGCGGATCCAAGAGACCCAGTACTTC.

The chain carries TRBV5-1 and TRBJ2-2; D gene ambiguous. CDR1 is SGHRS and CDR2 is YFSETQ in the germline V gene. Trimming removed 5 bases from V and 3 bases from J, with 8 bases in between. The CDR3 loop spans 13 amino acids. In DNA, the CDR3 is TGCGCCAGCAGTTTCTCGGACACCGGGGAGCTGTTTTTT. Its translation is CASSFSDTGELFF.

V usage is TRBV11-2 and J usage is TRBJ2-2; the match to TRBD2 covers 8 bases. V lost 3 bases and J lost 0; bases outside the gene matches: 9. CDR3 length: 18 residues. CDR1 is SGHAT and CDR2 is FQNNGV in the germline V gene. CDR3 loop: CASSFPRGADPNTGELFF. The DNA of the CDR3 is TGTGCCAGCAGCTTCCCGCGGGGGGCCGACCCGAACACCGGGGAGCTGTTTTTT.

The CDR3 coding sequence is TGTGCCAGTAGTATAGACGCCGGGACAGAGGAATATAGCAATCAGCCCCAGCATTTT. As protein: CASSIDAGTEEYSNQPQHF. The chain joins TRBV19 to TRBJ1-5; 7 bases agree with TRBD1. This CDR3 has 19 residues. Germline V gene data show CDR1 as LNHDA and CDR2 as SQIVND (reference sequence). With V trimmed by 0 bases and J by 0 bases, 11 bases remained unmatched.

V usage is TRBV10-1 and J usage is TRBJ2-5, with 8 positions matching TRBD2. This CDR3 is 16 amino acids long. CDR1 is WNHNN and CDR2 is SYGVQD in the germline V gene (reference sequence). V gave up 2 bases and J gave up 5 bases; unmatched junction bases: 10. CDR3 bases: TGCGCCAGCAGTGAGACCGCCGGGACTAGAAGTGAGACCCAGTACTTC. As protein: CASSETAGTRSETQYF.

The table lists this clone with a count of one. The chain has TRBV6-1 and TRBJ1-5; D uncertain. Per the germline V gene, CDR1 is MNHNS and CDR2 is SASEGT. Trimming took 1 base from V and 2 from J, leaving 6 bases between them. This CDR3 is built from 14 residues. In DNA form, the CDR3 reads TGTGCCAGCAGTGAAGGGATTGGCAATCAGCCCCAGCATTTT. It is translated as CASSEGIGNQPQHF.

The DNA for the CDR3 is TGTGCCACTAGCGGGACTTCGAACACCGGGGAGCTGTTTTTT. As protein: CATSGTSNTGELFF. The chain has TRBV7-7 and TRBJ2-2, with 9 bases fitting TRBD2. With V trimmed by 10 bases and J by 0 bases, 3 bases remained unmatched. CDR3 length: 14 amino acids. Germline V gene sequence: CDR1 SSHAT, CDR2 FNYEAQ (reference sequence).

This clone showed up just once. The chain is built from TRBV19 and TRBJ2-2, with a tentative D call TRBD1 (5 bases). Germline CDR1 is LNHDA and CDR2 is SQIVND (reference sequence). Trimming removed 4 bases from V and 3 bases from J, with 15 bases in between. The CDR3 sequence is 16 residues long. The CDR3 here is CASSSQTSRDTGELFF. CDR3 in DNA: TGTGCCAGTAGTAGCCAAACCTCCAGGGACACCGGGGAGCTGTTTTTT. The full variable domain, completed using reference TRBV19 and TRBJ2-2, is DGGITQSPKYLFRKEGQNVTLSCEQNLNHDAMYWYRQDPGQGLRLIYYSQIVNDFQKGDIAEGYSVSREKKESFPLTVTSAQKNPTAFYLCASSSQTSRDTGELFFGEGSRLTVL.

The chain recombines TRBV19 with TRBJ2-7, with 11 bases identical to TRBD2. With V trimmed by 5 bases and J by 5 bases, 5 bases remained unmatched. The V gene's germline CDR1 is LNHDA and CDR2 SQIVND (reference sequence). The CDR3 runs to 14 residues. This CDR3 reads CASSQTSGINEQYF. The CDR3 DNA is TGTGCCAGTAGTCAGACTAGCGGGATTAACGAGCAGTACTTC.

The genes are TRBV2 and TRBJ2-1, with TRBD1 matching 8 bases. The ends lost 0 bases at V and 3 bases at J; junction bases unmatched: 4. Germline CDR1 is SNHLY and CDR2 is FYNNEI. There are 16 residues in the CDR3. CDR3 residues: CASSEAAGGFYNEQFF. CDR3 DNA: TGTGCCAGCAGTGAAGCAGCAGGGGGCTTCTACAATGAGCAGTTCTTC.

V is TRBV27 and J is TRBJ1-1; possibly TRBD1 for D (5 bases). This CDR3 is 14 amino acids long. CDR1 and CDR2 from the germline V gene are MNHEY and SMNVEV (reference sequence). V shed 8 bases and J shed 4 bases, with 17 bases lying between them. This CDR3 reads CASRKGDGTTEAFF. The CDR3 bases are TGTGCCAGCCGAAAGGGTGACGGGACCACTGAAGCTTTCTTT.

This clone was seen once. V is TRBV9 and J is TRBJ2-5; the match to TRBD2 covers 7 bases. Trimming removed 0 bases from V and 3 bases from J; junction bases left unmatched: 5. The CDR3 is 15 amino acids. Germline V CDR1 and CDR2: SGDLS, YYNGEE. CDR3 bases: TGTGCCAGCAGCGTAGTCGGGGGGACCAAAGAGACCCAGTACTTC. This translates into CASSVVGGTKETQYF.

This clone was observed a single time. The V call is TRBV9, the J call TRBJ1-6; D unresolved. V was pared by 0 bases and J by 6 bases, with 10 bases between. Germline V gives CDR1 SGDLS, CDR2 YYNGEE. CDR3 length: 15 residues. The CDR3 bases are TGTGCCAGCAGCGTAGCTTGGCTGGCTAATTCACCCCTCCACTTT. This encodes CASSVAWLANSPLHF.

This rearrangement joins TRBV28 to TRBJ1-6; D not certain. Deletions cut 3 bases from V and 4 bases from J, with 13 bases between. CDR1 is MDHEN and CDR2 is SYDVKM in the germline V gene. The CDR3 is 16 residues long. The CDR3 spells CASSLLEGFYNSPLHF. The CDR3 DNA reads as TGTGCCAGCAGTTTGTTGGAGGGCTTTTATAATTCACCCCTCCACTTT.

This chain joins TRBV5-5 and TRBJ1-3, with D uncertain. The CDR3 runs 14 residues. Germline V lookup: CDR1 SGHKS, CDR2 YYEKEE (reference sequence). V lost 6 bases, J lost 3 bases, and 13 bases lay in between. The CDR3 here is CASNPSGIGNTIYF. DNA for the CDR3: TGTGCCAGCAATCCTTCTGGAATTGGAAACACCATATATTTT. The variable domain in full, with the rest retrieved from reference TRBV5-5 and TRBJ1-3, is DAGVTQSPTHLIKTRGQQVTLRCSPISGHKSVSWYQQVLGQGPQFIFQYYEKEERGRGNFPDRFSARQFPNYSSELNVNALLLGDSALYLCASNPSGIGNTIYFGEGSWLTVV.

This clone was counted once. The chain carries TRBV7-8 and TRBJ2-7; D perhaps matches TRBD1 (5 bases). Trimming stripped 5 bases from V and 2 bases from J, with 13 bases between. From germline, CDR1 is SGHVS and CDR2 FQNEAQ. The CDR3 has 14 amino acids. The CDR3 DNA reads as TGTGCCAGCAGCCCACAGGTATCCCCCTACGAGCAGTACTTC. This translates into CASSPQVSPYEQYF.

This clone was counted only a few times. V gene TRBV28 combines with J gene TRBJ1-4; D ambiguous. V lost 6 bases and J lost 0, with 20 bases in between. The CDR3 is made up of 18 amino acids. CDR1 and CDR2 (germline): MDHEN, SYDVKM. CDR3 DNA: TGTGCCAGCAGCCCCGGATCTGAATTAAGGGCAACTAATGAAAAACTGTTTTTT. Translated, it gives CASSPGSELRATNEKLFF.

The chain joins TRBV28 to TRBJ2-3; possibly TRBD2 for D (5 bases). Looked up from germline, CDR1 is MDHEN and CDR2 is SYDVKM. V shed 5 bases and J shed 4 bases, with 10 bases lying between them. The CDR3 spans 13 residues. CDR3 amino acids: CASSLIAPDTQYF. In nucleotides, the CDR3 is TGTGCCAGCAGTCTCATAGCGCCAGATACGCAGTATTTT.

The V call is TRBV6-1, the J call TRBJ1-1; D is undetermined. This CDR3 has 11 residues. Germline V CDR1 and CDR2: MNHNS, SASEGT. The germline V and J ends were trimmed by 7 bases and 6 bases, with 9 bases remaining between them. The CDR3 loop is CASIDRAEAFF. As DNA, the CDR3 is TGTGCCAGCATAGACCGGGCTGAAGCTTTCTTT.

CDR3 loop: CATGQVPQPQHF. The CDR3 coding sequence is TGTGCCACTGGGCAGGTTCCCCAGCCCCAGCATTTT. This chain links TRBV2 with TRBJ1-5; D is ambiguous. Germline V gene lookup returns CDR1 SNHLY and CDR2 FYNNEI. The V and J ends lost 10 bases and 7 bases respectively, with 14 bases between them. The length of the CDR3 is 12 residues.

This chain joins TRBV5-4 and TRBJ2-5; D is undetermined. The CDR3 totals 13 residues. Trimming took off 4 bases at V and 5 bases at J, with 12 bases between the two ends. Germline lookup yields CDR1 SGHNT and CDR2 YYREEE (reference sequence). CDR3 nucleotides: TGTGCCAGCAGCCCCCTAGGGCGGGAGACCCAGTACTTC. Residues: CASSPLGRETQYF.